The T cell receptor beta chain under discussion was sequenced for a study of graft-versus-host responses after intestinal transplantation. Turning to the study itself: After anti-thymocyte globulin induction, recipients took tacrolimus and steroids for 2 to 3 years.

Profiled with immunoSEQ multiplex PCR; TCRdb holds only in-frame clones, not every one. Of about 25,000 clones in the sample, approximately 93% were seen once. This CDR3 spans 19 amino acids. Unmatched junction bases numbered 15, after V lost 5 bases and J lost 0 bases. Germline loops: CDR1 MDHEN, CDR2 SYDVKM. V is TRBV28 and J is TRBJ1-5; 8 bases match TRBD1. The sample in question was PBMCs, obtained 18 days after transplant. This receptor was obtained from a human patient who received an intestinal transplant, so some T cells may come from the graft donor. The CDR3 sequence: CASSPLRTGSGYSNQPQHF. In DNA, the CDR3 is TGTGCCAGCAGTCCCCTTCGGACAGGGAGTGGGTATAGCAATCAGCCCCAGCATTTT.